This TCR beta chain was identified in a study of blood T cell repertoires in COVID-19. Overall study: COVID-19 samples from acute and convalescent phases originated in the United States, Italy and Spain. Nucleic acid was either cDNA or gDNA, and it came from T cells, B-cell-depleted T cells, or PBMCs.

Germline CDR1 is SGHAT and CDR2 is FQNNGV. There are 13 residues in the CDR3. Trimming took 6 bases from V and 4 from J, leaving 10 bases between them. In the authors' methods: Amplification of reference gene primers provided the estimated nucleated cell counts. TCRdb's table, derived via immunoSEQ multiplex PCR, lists solely in-frame clones and lacks some. From that table come the V and J calls and clone size; the DNA was used to work out D and trimming. Of 100,000 to 150,000 clones in the sample, approximately 80% are singletons; the top ten hold 3.8%. The source is a woman aged 45-65 years with acute or convalescent COVID-19. The chain is built from TRBV11-2 and TRBJ2-1, with a weak D call TRBD2 (6 bases). What was sequenced was peripheral blood. The CDR3 coding sequence is TGTGCCAGCAGTCCGGAGGGTTACAATGAGCAGTTCTTC. Translating gives CASSPEGYNEQFF.